This TCR beta chain was sequenced for a study of T cell responses to AZD1222 COVID-19 vaccine. Of note for this clone: Antigen specificity is unknown.

Study findings and constraints: Unmutated variant regions are reportedly targeted by nearly half of spike-specific TCRs. Sampling that yielded the repertoires occurred only after the peak T cell response.

CDR3 length: 16 amino acids. Trimming at V came to 0 bases and at J to 1 base, leaving 4 bases not matched to a gene. Per germline, CDR1 MGHRA and CDR2 YSYEKL. This table comes from immunoSEQ multiplex PCR, and its TCRdb copy is limited to in-frame clones, with some not included. The table has 95,000 to 100,000 clones, more than 75% seen once. Material: peripheral blood, obtained on day 0 of AZD1222 vaccination. This rearrangement joins TRBV4-1 to TRBJ2-3, with TRBD2 matching over 7 bases. This sequence originates from an adult in good health. The CDR3 loop is CASSQEGRAGTDTQYF. The CDR3 nucleotides are TGCGCCAGCAGCCAAGAAGGGAGGGCGGGCACAGATACGCAGTATTTT.